This T cell receptor beta chain comes out of a study of T-cell reconstitution after alpha-beta-depleted transplantation in children. Researchers prepared the TCRbeta library using unique molecular identifiers, the study reports. TCRdb re-called the PCR reads through MiXCR, storing one row per CDR3 protein. Of fewer than 550,000 distinct CDR3 sequences listed, 10% to 12% are singletons. Comment on this clonotype: Its antigen is not known.

Overall study results and limits: The study reportedly traced alpha-beta T cells about two months after transplant to several hundred expanded graft clones. Surviving recipient cells, namely T cells and thymic progenitors, were the source of high day-60 TCRbeta diversity in some patients.

The sample was PBMCs, mostly from graft donor cells, taken 180 days after TCRalphabeta/CD19-depleted stem cell transplant. This TCR was sampled from a female patient aged 2 to 10 who had a stem cell transplant for aplastic anemia, so the T cells may come from the graft donor.

The DNA for the CDR3 is TGTGCCAGCAGTTTCTGGGGACTGAATACCGGGGAGCTGTTTTTT. Encoded protein: CASSFWGLNTGELFF. The rearrangement uses TRBV12-3 or TRBV12-4 and TRBJ2-2, with a tentative D call TRBD2 (6 bases). This CDR3 has 15 residues. V dropped 3 bases and J dropped 5 bases, with 13 bases sitting between them.